Following are 31 T cell receptor beta chains from one sample sequenced in a study of PD-1 blockade in classical Hodgkin lymphoma. Using immunoSEQ multiplex PCR, the repertoire was profiled, and TCRdb retains in-frame clones only, with some absent. The sample shows about 41,000 clones, around 75% of them seen only once. Patients all relapsed after autologous stem cell transplantation, and there was variation in brentuximab vedotin exposure. The sequences come from peripheral blood mononuclear cells (PBMCs), collected at baseline. The receptors shown here come from a human donor with classical Hodgkin lymphoma.

The J gene is TRBJ2-1, the V gene TRBV18; 9 positions agree with TRBD1. With V trimmed by 4 bases and J by 6 bases, 13 bases remained unmatched. CDR3 length equals 17 residues. The germline V gene encodes CDR1 KGHSH and CDR2 LQKENI. The CDR3 sequence: CASSLQGATALGNEQFF. The CDR3 nucleotides are TGTGCCAGCTCACTACAGGGGGCCACCGCTCTGGGCAATGAGCAGTTCTTC.

This clone came up many times. The chain's CDR3 is CASSRTANTEAFF. CDR3 in DNA: TGTGCCAGCAGTCGGACAGCCAACACTGAAGCTTTCTTT. This chain uses TRBV6-6 with TRBJ1-1, with TRBD1 as a possible D gene (6 bases). CDR1 and CDR2 from the germline V gene are MNHNY and SVGAGI (reference sequence). The CDR3 consists of 13 residues. Trimming shortened V by 5 bases and J by 2 bases, and 9 bases separated the two germline ends.

Concerning this clone itself: This may be a read error: a much more frequent sequence differs by one nucleotide. The V and J genes are TRBV7-9 and TRBJ2-7; 9 positions match TRBD2. The V gene's germline CDR1 is SEHNR and CDR2 FQNEAQ (reference sequence). The CDR3 has 15 residues. CDR3 loop: CVSSFGGLASYEQYF. In DNA form, the CDR3 reads TGTGTCAGCAGCTTCGGGGGACTAGCCTCCTACGAGCAGTACTTC. Full variable domain (outside the CDR3, taken from reference TRBV7-9 and TRBJ2-7): DTGVSQNPRHKITKRGQNVTFRCDPISEHNRLYWYRQTLGQGPEFLTYFQNEAQLEKSRLLSDRFSAERPKGSFSTLEIQRTEQGDSAMYLCVSSFGGLASYEQYFGPGTRLTVT.

This chain connects TRBV5-1 to TRBJ2-7; maybe TRBD2 (6 bases). Germline V gives CDR1 SGHRS, CDR2 YFSETQ. This CDR3 has 14 amino acids. Trimming removed 1 base at V and 3 bases at J, with 11 bases between. CDR3 coding DNA: TGCGCCAGCAGCTTGCCGGGACTCGACTACGAGCAGTACTTC. It is translated as CASSLPGLDYEQYF. The complete variable domain, with remaining parts taken from reference TRBV5-1 and TRBJ2-7, reads KAGVTQTPRYLIKTRGQQVTLSCSPISGHRSVSWYQQTPGQGLQFLFEYFSETQRNKGNFPGRFSGRQFSNSRSEMNVSTLELGDSALYLCASSLPGLDYEQYFGPGTRLTVT.

Details on this clone: The same CDR3 can be traced to other DNA sequences in this sample. The V call is TRBV18, the J call TRBJ2-1; D gene uncertain. The CDR3 runs to 12 residues. Germline V gene sequence: CDR1 KGHSH, CDR2 LQKENI. V was pared by 3 bases and J by 7 bases, with 7 bases between. In DNA form, the CDR3 reads TGTGCCAGCTCACCCCTAGGGAATGAGCAGTTCTTC. This translates into CASSPLGNEQFF. Full variable domain (outside the CDR3, taken from reference TRBV18 and TRBJ2-1): NAGVMQNPRHLVRRRGQEARLRCSPMKGHSHVYWYRQLPEEGLKFMVYLQKENIIDESGMPKERFSAEFPKEGPSILRIQQVVRGDSAAYFCASSPLGNEQFFGPGTRLTVL.

The gene calls are TRBV27 and TRBJ2-7, with D tentatively TRBD2 (6 bases). This CDR3 is built from 15 residues. CDR1 and CDR2 from the germline V gene are MNHEY and SMNVEV (reference sequence). Trimming cost V 3 bases and J 0 bases, with 12 bases left between them. CDR3 residues: CASSFFGSGSYEQYF. CDR3 sequence (DNA): TGTGCCAGCAGTTTTTTTGGTAGCGGCTCCTACGAGCAGTACTTC.

The J gene is TRBJ1-5, the V gene TRBV9; TRBD1 is a possible D gene (5 bases). Germline V CDR1 and CDR2: SGDLS, YYNGEE. CDR3 length: 15 amino acids. The V gene lost 3 bases and the J gene lost 4 bases, with 14 bases spanning the gap. The CDR3 DNA reads as TGTGCCAGCAGCGCCGAGGGACTGTTTAATCAGCCCCAGCATTTT. Translated: CASSAEGLFNQPQHF.

This clone came up once. The chain uses TRBV11-2 and TRBJ2-7, with D unresolved. In germline, CDR1 is SGHAT, CDR2 FQNNGV. V lost 2 bases to trimming and J lost 4 bases, with 15 bases between them. The CDR3 covers 15 residues. The DNA for the CDR3 is TGTGCCAGCAGCTTAAGCCCCGATACCCAGTACGAGCAGTACTTC. Protein sequence: CASSLSPDTQYEQYF.

This chain uses TRBV9 with TRBJ1-1; no reliable D call. This CDR3 has 15 amino acids. V lost 0 bases and J 0 bases, leaving 9 bases between the germline ends. Germline assignment: CDR1 SGDLS and CDR2 YYNGEE. The CDR3 sequence: CASSVATPLNTEAFF. The CDR3 DNA reads as TGTGCCAGCAGCGTAGCCACACCGTTGAACACTGAAGCTTTCTTT.

The chain is built from TRBV7-2 and TRBJ2-2; D remains ambiguous. Trimming removed 7 bases from V and 4 bases from J, with 10 bases in between. The CDR3 has 13 amino acids. The germline gives CDR1 SGHTA, CDR2 FQGNSA. In DNA form, the CDR3 reads TGTGCCAGCAACTTTAAGACCACCGGGGAGCTGTTTTTT. As protein: CASNFKTTGELFF. Filled out from reference TRBV7-2 and TRBJ2-2, the complete variable domain reads GAGVSQSPSNKVTEKGKDVELRCDPISGHTALYWYRQSLGQGLEFLIYFQGNSAPDKSGLPSDRFSAERTGGSVSTLTIQRTQQEDSAVYLCASNFKTTGELFFGEGSRLTVL.

The rearrangement uses TRBV7-2 and TRBJ1-1; D uncertain. Trimming removed 3 bases at V and 1 base at J, with 21 bases between. This CDR3 is 18 amino acids long. Germline CDR1 SGHTA, CDR2 FQGNSA. The CDR3 nucleotides are TGTGCCAGCAGCTTGGACCGAACCATCCCAAACTCGAACACTGAAGCTTTCTTT. Translation gives CASSLDRTIPNSNTEAFF.

This clone was found once. This chain uses TRBV19 with TRBJ2-2, with a weak D call TRBD2 (5 bases). Trimming shortened V by 10 bases and J by 4 bases, and 13 bases separated the two germline ends. The CDR3 is 13 amino acids. CDR1 LNHDA and CDR2 SQIVND come from the germline V gene (reference sequence). Here the CDR3 reads CATFEGGTGELFF. CDR3 coding DNA: TGTGCCACCTTCGAGGGTGGCACCGGGGAGCTGTTTTTT.

This clone has a count of ten or more. V usage is TRBV28 and J usage is TRBJ1-5; D is unclear. The CDR3 totals 14 residues. Germline CDR1 and CDR2: MDHEN and SYDVKM. V lost 8 bases, J lost 4 bases, and 15 bases lay in between. CDR3 nucleotide sequence: TGTGCCAGCGATGGGCCCACGGTTAATCAGCCCCAGCATTTT. Translation: CASDGPTVNQPQHF. Combining the CDR3 with reference TRBV28 and TRBJ1-5 gives the whole variable domain DVKVTQSSRYLVKRTGEKVFLECVQDMDHENMFWYRQDPGLGLRLIYFSYDVKMKEKGDIPEGYSVSREKKERFSLILESASTNQTSMYLCASDGPTVNQPQHFGDGTRLSIL.

The chain is built from TRBV4-3 and TRBJ2-5; D uncertain. V was shortened by 0 bases and J by 5 bases, with 7 bases between the two germline ends. Germline-derived CDR1 and CDR2 are LGHNA and YSLEER. The CDR3 consists of 13 residues. The CDR3 protein is CASSQEGWETQYF. Written as DNA, the CDR3 is TGCGCCAGCAGCCAAGAGGGGTGGGAGACCCAGTACTTC.

The rearrangement joins TRBV2 to TRBJ2-1, with D hard to call. The CDR3 contains 12 residues. The germline V gene has CDR1 SNHLY and CDR2 FYNNEI. Trimming stripped 7 bases from V and 11 bases from J, with 15 bases between. CDR3 sequence reads: CASNPLDFKQFF. DNA for the CDR3: TGTGCCAGCAATCCCCTAGATTTTAAGCAGTTCTTC.

This clone has just a few counts. This chain joins TRBV6-5 and TRBJ2-7, with a weak D call TRBD1 (6 bases). V was cut by 6 bases and J by 3 bases, with 9 bases left in between. The CDR3 consists of 12 residues. Germline CDR1 and CDR2: MNHEY and SVGAGI. The CDR3 sequence: CASRDRFYEQYF. CDR3 DNA sequence: TGTGCCAGCAGGGACAGATTCTACGAGCAGTACTTC.

This clone is a singleton in its sample. The rearrangement joins TRBV7-2 to TRBJ2-1; 10 positions match TRBD2. Germline V CDR1 and CDR2: SGHTA, FQGNSA. V lost 2 bases, J lost 8 bases, and 9 bases stayed unmatched. This CDR3 spans 16 amino acids. The CDR3 DNA sequence: TGTGCCAGCAGCTTACTCTCCGGGACTAGCGTTTATGAGCAGTTCTTC. Translated, it gives CASSLLSGTSVYEQFF.

This chain links TRBV18 with TRBJ2-7; 7 bases line up with TRBD2. Trimming cost V 3 bases and J 5 bases; bases outside gene matches: 4. The CDR3 sequence is 13 residues long. CDR1 KGHSH and CDR2 LQKENI come from the germline V gene. The CDR3 region is CASSPWAGDEQYF. The CDR3, as DNA: TGTGCCAGCTCACCGTGGGCGGGAGACGAGCAGTACTTC.

J is TRBJ2-2 and V is TRBV5-1; the match to TRBD2 covers 8 bases. The germline V gene encodes CDR1 SGHRS and CDR2 YFSETQ. V lost 3 bases, J lost 3 bases, and 4 bases stayed unmatched. CDR3 length equals 15 residues. In nucleotides, the CDR3 is TGCGCCAGCAGCTCCCAAGCGGGGGACACCGGGGAGCTGTTTTTT. Protein sequence: CASSSQAGDTGELFF.

The chain couples TRBV25-1 to TRBJ2-1, with 10 bases lining up with TRBD2. CDR1 and CDR2 (germline): MGHDK, SYGVNS. This CDR3 has 15 amino acids. With 4 bases clipped from V and 5 bases from J, the junction kept 5 bases outside the gene matches. CDR3 nucleotides: TGTGCCAGCAGTGTAGGACTAGCGGAGAACAATGAGCAGTTCTTC. As protein: CASSVGLAENNEQFF.

In this sample, this clone turned up a few times. This sequence joins TRBV4-3 and TRBJ2-1, with 8 positions matching TRBD2. The CDR3 contains 16 residues. Unmatched junction bases numbered 9, after V lost 0 bases and J lost 8 bases. Germline V gene lookup returns CDR1 LGHNA and CDR2 YSLEER. CDR3 nucleotide sequence: TGCGCCAGCAGCCAAGATAGGCCGGGAGGGCCCGATGAGCAGTTCTTC. Translation: CASSQDRPGGPDEQFF.

The chain employs TRBV7-9 and TRBJ1-4; TRBD1 is a possible D gene (5 bases). The ends were cut back, 5 bases at V and 13 bases at J, with 17 bases in the middle. The CDR3 contains 13 residues. CDR1 and CDR2 from the germline V gene are SEHNR and FQNEAQ (reference sequence). The CDR3 sequence: CASSILGPTGLFF. CDR3 nucleotide sequence: TGTGCCAGCAGCATCCTGGGGCCGACGGGACTGTTTTTT.

V is TRBV6-1 and J is TRBJ2-1; TRBD2 matches at 15 bases. The CDR3 sequence is 20 residues long. The V segment lost 2 bases and the J segment 0 bases; nucleotides outside the gene matches: 8. Germline values: CDR1 MNHNS, CDR2 SASEGT. In DNA, the CDR3 is TGTGCCAGCAGTGAACCTCGGACTAGCGGGAGGGCCTACTCCTACAATGAGCAGTTCTTC. Amino acids: CASSEPRTSGRAYSYNEQFF.

The rearrangement uses TRBV19 and TRBJ1-5; a weak D match, TRBD1 (5 bases). CDR3 length: 15 amino acids. Looked up from germline, CDR1 is LNHDA and CDR2 is SQIVND (reference sequence). Trimming removed 6 bases from V and 5 bases from J, with 17 bases in between. DNA of the CDR3: TGTGCCAGTAGGGGGGTAGGTGGTGGTGATCAGCCCCAGCATTTT. This codes for CASRGVGGGDQPQHF.

V is TRBV7-3 and J is TRBJ2-1; weak D call: TRBD2 (6 bases). CDR3 length equals 12 residues. Germline V lookup: CDR1 SGHTA, CDR2 FQGTGA. Trimming removed 5 bases from V and 11 bases from J, with 13 bases in between. The CDR3 region has the DNA TGTGCCAGCAGCGTTTTAGGAGGGCAGCAGTTCTTC. It encodes CASSVLGGQQFF.

The J gene is TRBJ1-1, the V gene TRBV11-2; 7 bases map to TRBD1. The germline CDR1 and CDR2 sequences are SGHAT and FQNNGV. Trimming cost V 8 bases and J 6 bases; bases outside gene matches: 9. This CDR3 region has 13 residues. CDR3 DNA sequence: TGTGCCAGCGCTAGAACGACAGGGCCTGAAGCTTTCTTT. It codes for CASARTTGPEAFF.

The chain is built from TRBV7-2 and TRBJ2-7, with unresolved D. This CDR3 is 13 amino acids long. CDR1 is SGHTA and CDR2 is FQGNSA in the germline V gene. Trimming stripped 3 bases from V and 0 bases from J, with 6 bases between. The CDR3 DNA follows: TGTGCCAGCAGCTTTAGGATCTCCTACGAGCAGTACTTC. Translating it yields CASSFRISYEQYF.

This clone came up once. The gene calls are TRBV7-8 and TRBJ2-1; D not certain. CDR1 and CDR2 from the germline V gene are SGHVS and FQNEAQ. The ends were cut back, 1 base at V and 15 bases at J, with 13 bases in the middle. The CDR3 is 12 residues long. The CDR3, as DNA: TGTGCCAGCAGCTTAGTCGACTGGGTGCGGTTCTTC. As protein: CASSLVDWVRFF.

The chain carries TRBV7-3 and TRBJ1-5; D is uncertain. This CDR3 is built from 15 residues. V was cut by 5 bases and J by 1 base, with 12 bases left in between. Per germline, CDR1 SGHTA and CDR2 FQGTGA. CDR3 nucleotide sequence: TGTGCCAGCAGCCCTCAAATGGGGAGCAATCAGCCCCAGCATTTT. Its translation: CASSPQMGSNQPQHF.

The DNA of the CDR3 is TGCAGCGTTCTGGACAGGGCGGCTGGAAACACCATATATTTT. Its protein product is CSVLDRAAGNTIYF. The gene calls are TRBV29-1 and TRBJ1-3; 8 bases map to TRBD1. V trimming: 5 bases; J trimming: 2 bases; junction bases outside the gene matches: 5. From germline, CDR1 is SQVTM and CDR2 ANQGSEA. The CDR3 totals 14 residues.

In its sample, this clone was seen a few times. V gene TRBV7-3 combines with J gene TRBJ2-2; 9 nucleotides agree with TRBD1. Trimming cost V 4 bases and J 0 bases; bases outside gene matches: 3. CDR3 length equals 16 residues. Germline CDR1 SGHTA, CDR2 FQGTGA. The CDR3 is CASSSRDRANTGELFF. In nucleotides, the CDR3 is TGTGCCAGCAGCTCCAGGGACAGGGCGAACACCGGGGAGCTGTTTTTT. Full variable domain (remainder filled in from reference TRBV7-3 and TRBJ2-2): GAGVSQTPSNKVTEKGKYVELRCDPISGHTALYWYRQSLGQGPEFLIYFQGTGAADDSGLPNDRFFAVRPEGSVSTLKIQRTERGDSAVYLCASSSRDRANTGELFFGEGSRLTVL.